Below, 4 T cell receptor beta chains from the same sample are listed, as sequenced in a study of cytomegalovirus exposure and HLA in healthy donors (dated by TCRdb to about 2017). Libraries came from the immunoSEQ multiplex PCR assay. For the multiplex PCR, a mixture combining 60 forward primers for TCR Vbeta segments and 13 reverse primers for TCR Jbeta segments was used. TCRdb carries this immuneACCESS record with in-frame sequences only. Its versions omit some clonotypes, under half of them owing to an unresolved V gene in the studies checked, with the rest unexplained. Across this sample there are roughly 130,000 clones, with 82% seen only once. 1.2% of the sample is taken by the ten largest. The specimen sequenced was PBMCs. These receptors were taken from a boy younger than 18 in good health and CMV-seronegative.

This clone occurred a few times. The CDR3 nucleotides read TGCGCCAGTGGCGACGGGGTCGAGCAGTACTTC. This encodes CASGDGVEQYF. The rearrangement links TRBV5-1 to TRBJ2-7; the D gene is possibly TRBD2 (5 bases). V lost 8 bases and J 6 bases, leaving 12 bases between the germline ends. The length of the CDR3 is 11 residues. Looked up from germline, CDR1 is SGHRS and CDR2 is YFSETQ.

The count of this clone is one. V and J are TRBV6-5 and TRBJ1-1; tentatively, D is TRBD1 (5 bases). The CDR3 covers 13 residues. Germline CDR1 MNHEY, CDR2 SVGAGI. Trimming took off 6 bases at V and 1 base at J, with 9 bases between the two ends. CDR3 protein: CASRYDRNTEAFF. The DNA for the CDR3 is TGTGCCAGCAGATACGACAGGAACACTGAAGCTTTCTTT.

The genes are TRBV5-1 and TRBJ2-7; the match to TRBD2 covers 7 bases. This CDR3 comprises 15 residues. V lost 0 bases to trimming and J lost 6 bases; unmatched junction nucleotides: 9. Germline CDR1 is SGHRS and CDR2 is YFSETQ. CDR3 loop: CASSLGPRETREQYF. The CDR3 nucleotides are TGCGCCAGCAGCTTGGGTCCGCGGGAGACGCGCGAGCAGTACTTC.

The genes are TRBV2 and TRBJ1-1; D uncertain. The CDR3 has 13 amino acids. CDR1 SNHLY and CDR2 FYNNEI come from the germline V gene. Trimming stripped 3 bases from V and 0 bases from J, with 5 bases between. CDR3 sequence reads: CASSDPMNTEAFF. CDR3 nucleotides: TGTGCCAGCAGTGACCCCATGAACACTGAAGCTTTCTTT. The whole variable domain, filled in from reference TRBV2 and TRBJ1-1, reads EPEVTQTPSHQVTQMGQEVILRCVPISNHLYFYWYRQILGQKVEFLVSFYNNEISEKSEIFDDQFSVERPDGSNFTLKIRSTKLEDSAMYFCASSDPMNTEAFFGQGTRLTVV.